This T cell receptor beta chain stems from a study of beta chain features in type 1 diabetes. Study findings and constraints: The study found fewer insertions and more deletions at VDJ junctions in type 1 diabetes patients. Moderately but significantly shorter TCRB CDR3s were found in Type 1 diabetes patients in all four CD4+ subsets. Short templates might get an advantage during PCR, and this would be equal in patients and controls.

A few counts support this clone. As yet, its antigen is unknown. Isolation of CD4+ naive, central memory, regulatory and stem cell-like memory cells was achieved by sorting via CD45RO/CCR7/CD25/CD127/CD95/CD27. The whole isolated RNA underwent reverse transcription, so sequencing captured expressed TCRB transcripts. An average roughly 3.5 million reads came from naive, central memory and regulatory T cell samples. The table came from immunoSEQ multiplex PCR; TCRdb's copy has only in-frame clones and leaves some out. The sample consists of 130,000 to 150,000 clones, less than 15% of them appearing once. Sequenced input: central memory CD4+ T cells from blood. This TCR came from a young man with type 1 diabetes.

CDR3 amino acids: CASSRPGQYSETQYF. DNA for the CDR3: TGTGCCAGCAGCCGCCCGGGACAGTATTCCGAGACCCAGTACTTC. The chain recombines TRBV7-9 with TRBJ2-7, with 7 bases that match TRBD1. The tail of the sequence fits TRBJ2-5 better, so the J call may be wrong. This CDR3 region has 15 residues. Looked up from germline, CDR1 is SEHNR and CDR2 is FQNEAQ (reference sequence).